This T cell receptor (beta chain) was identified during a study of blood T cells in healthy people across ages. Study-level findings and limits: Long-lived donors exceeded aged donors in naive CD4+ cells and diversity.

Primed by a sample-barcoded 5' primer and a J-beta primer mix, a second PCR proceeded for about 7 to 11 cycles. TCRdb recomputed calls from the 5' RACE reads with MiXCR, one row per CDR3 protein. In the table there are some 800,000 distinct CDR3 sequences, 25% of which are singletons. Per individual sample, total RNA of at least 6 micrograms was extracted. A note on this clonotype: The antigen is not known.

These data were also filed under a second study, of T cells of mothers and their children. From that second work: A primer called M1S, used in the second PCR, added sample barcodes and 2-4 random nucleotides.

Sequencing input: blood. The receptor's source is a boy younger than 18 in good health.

CDR3 in DNA: TGTGCCAGCAGTTTATATGAGGCAGCCATGAACACTGAAGCTTTCTTT. The encoded protein is CASSLYEAAMNTEAFF. The chain uses TRBV28 and TRBJ1-1; D unclear. This CDR3 has 16 amino acids. Trimming pared 1 base from V and 0 bases from J, leaving 12 bases between. Per germline, CDR1 MDHEN and CDR2 SYDVKM.